These 21 T cell receptor beta chains share one sample of origin, sequenced in a study of blood T cell repertoires in COVID-19. TCRdb keeps only in-frame clones here, not all; method: immunoSEQ multiplex PCR. The top ten hold 15% to 20% of the sample, which has 150,000 to 200,000 clones, about 83% seen once. The sample comprised peripheral blood. These receptors were taken from a person between 65 and 79 years old with COVID-19, enrolled during active disease.

The chain couples TRBV28 to TRBJ2-1; possibly TRBD1 for D (5 bases). With 1 base removed from V and 6 bases from J, the gap between germline ends came to 10 bases. Germline V lookup: CDR1 MDHEN, CDR2 SYDVKM. The CDR3 spans 14 residues. The CDR3 loop reads CASSLSGMGNEQFF. The CDR3 DNA reads TGTGCCAGCAGTTTATCAGGGATGGGCAATGAGCAGTTCTTC.

The chain joins TRBV5-1 to TRBJ1-1; 8 bases are shared with TRBD1. The junction had 15 bases not matched to a gene; V was cut back by 5 bases and J by 0 bases. Germline V gene data show CDR1 as SGHRS and CDR2 as YFSETQ. This CDR3 has 18 residues. The CDR3 here is CASSSYQGAPGMNTEAFF. The CDR3 DNA sequence: TGCGCCAGCAGTTCGTACCAGGGGGCGCCGGGGATGAACACTGAAGCTTTCTTT. The full variable domain, its missing parts supplied by reference TRBV5-1 and TRBJ1-1, is KAGVTQTPRYLIKTRGQQVTLSCSPISGHRSVSWYQQTPGQGLQFLFEYFSETQRNKGNFPGRFSGRQFSNSRSEMNVSTLELGDSALYLCASSSYQGAPGMNTEAFFGQGTRLTVV.

This clone has only one observation. The chain is built from TRBV3-1 (or the pseudogene TRBV3-2) and TRBJ2-2; D uncertain. CDR1 and CDR2 from the germline V gene are LGHDT and YNNKEL (reference sequence). The CDR3 spans 14 residues. Trimming took off 2 bases at V and 4 bases at J, with 8 bases between the two ends. The CDR3 is CASSQQMITGELFF. DNA for the CDR3: TGTGCCAGCAGCCAACAGATGATCACCGGGGAGCTGTTTTTT.

The chain recombines TRBV27 with TRBJ1-5; the D gene is possibly TRBD1 (5 bases). V was trimmed by 6 bases and J by 5 bases, leaving 14 bases between them. The CDR3 loop spans 14 amino acids. The V gene's germline CDR1 is MNHEY and CDR2 SMNVEV (reference sequence). CDR3 in amino acids: CASSQRQSHQPQHF. The CDR3 coding sequence is TGTGCCAGCAGCCAAAGACAGAGTCATCAGCCCCAGCATTTT.

The V and J genes are TRBV30 and TRBJ2-5, with D possibly matching TRBD1 (6 bases). The V end lost 7 bases, the J end lost 10 bases, and 22 bases lay between the germline ends. This CDR3 contains 13 residues. Germline V gives CDR1 GTSNPN, CDR2 SVGIG (reference sequence). The DNA of the CDR3 is TGTGCCTCGGACAGCGGTGTCAGGGGAATCCAGTACTTC. It yields the protein CASDSGVRGIQYF.

The CDR3 is CASSYRSGTVSGNTIYF. DNA for the CDR3: TGTGCCAGCAGCTACCGATCCGGGACAGTCTCTGGAAACACCATATATTTT. The rearrangement joins TRBV21-1 to TRBJ1-3; the D call of TRBD1 is as the table states it, not checked on the DNA. TRBV21-1 is deemed a pseudogene. The length of the CDR3 is 17 residues.

The chain is built from TRBV4-3 and TRBJ2-1, with TRBD2 identical over 8 bases. Germline values: CDR1 LGHNA, CDR2 YSLEER. After removal of 2 bases from V and 9 bases from J, the junction contained 6 bases not matched to a gene. CDR3 size: 14 residues. The CDR3, as DNA: TGCGCCAGCAGCCAAACTGGACTAGCCCGTGAGCAGTTCTTC. Its translation: CASSQTGLAREQFF.

V is TRBV21-1 and J is TRBJ2-3; the D segment call TRBD2 is taken from the table without a DNA check. TRBV21-1 is a pseudogene locus. The CDR3 has 18 residues. The CDR3 spells CASSKETLGLAGTDTQYF. The CDR3 region has the DNA TGTGCCAGCAGCAAAGAGACTTTGGGACTAGCGGGCACAGATACGCAGTATTTT.

Here the CDR3 DNA reads TGTGCCAGCAGACTTGCCCCCCAGGCCTCCTATAATTCACCCCTCCACTTT. Amino acid sequence: CASRLAPQASYNSPLHF. V and J are TRBV27 and TRBJ1-6; D is undetermined. The ends were cut back, 6 bases at V and 0 bases at J, with 15 bases in the middle. Germline CDR1 and CDR2: MNHEY and SMNVEV (reference sequence). There are 17 residues in the CDR3.

V is TRBV7-9 and J is TRBJ1-6, with D maybe TRBD1 (6 bases). This CDR3 comprises 15 residues. V lost 1 base, J lost 7 bases, and 11 bases lay in between. The germline CDR1 and CDR2 sequences are SEHNR and FQNEAQ (reference sequence). The CDR3 here is CASSLDGGGNSPLHF. DNA of the CDR3: TGTGCCAGCAGCTTAGATGGGGGCGGGAATTCACCCCTCCACTTT.

The gene calls are TRBV25-1 and TRBJ2-1; 10 bases match TRBD2. Germline V lookup: CDR1 MGHDK, CDR2 SYGVNS. V trimming: 4 bases; J trimming: 5 bases; junction bases outside the gene matches: 5. There are 15 residues in the CDR3. CDR3 nucleotide sequence: TGTGCCAGCAGTGGGCCGGGACTAGCGAACAATGAGCAGTTCTTC. Encoded protein: CASSGPGLANNEQFF.

This chain links TRBV5-1 with TRBJ1-4; a weak D match, TRBD1 (5 bases). Trimming cost V 4 bases and J 11 bases, with 18 bases left between them. CDR1 is SGHRS and CDR2 is YFSETQ in the germline V gene. The CDR3 spans 14 residues. The CDR3 nucleotides are TGCGCCAGCAGCCTTACTACTCCACAGGAGAAACTGTTTTTT. It specifies CASSLTTPQEKLFF.

This rearrangement joins TRBV19 to TRBJ2-4, with TRBD1 identical over 8 bases. The CDR3 runs 17 residues. The germline CDR1 and CDR2 sequences are LNHDA and SQIVND (reference sequence). J gave up 6 bases and V 3 bases, and 13 bases lay outside the gene matches. The CDR3 reads CASSMGPMTGVGNIQYF. The CDR3 region has the DNA TGTGCCAGTAGTATGGGCCCAATGACAGGGGTGGGAAACATTCAGTACTTC.

The rearrangement links TRBV12-3 or TRBV12-4 to TRBJ1-6; D gene ambiguous. V lost 6 bases to trimming and J lost 7 bases, with 10 bases between them. The CDR3 loop spans 13 amino acids. CDR3 sequence: CASSRVRNSPLHF. For the CDR3, the DNA is TGTGCCAGCAGCCGGGTTAGGAATTCACCCCTCCACTTT.

About this clone itself: Other DNA sequences within the sample encode an identical CDR3. J is TRBJ1-2 and V is TRBV29-1; no firm D call. The V end lost 3 bases, the J end lost 1 base, and 6 bases lay between the germline ends. Germline V gene lookup returns CDR1 SQVTM and CDR2 ANQGSEA. CDR3 length: 12 residues. The CDR3 DNA is TGCAGCGTTGACAGACTTAACTATGGCTACACCTTC. Amino acids: CSVDRLNYGYTF.

This chain uses TRBV10-3 with TRBJ1-1; a weak D match, TRBD1 (6 bases). Trimming took 6 bases from V and 1 from J, leaving 12 bases between them. The CDR3 length is 14 residues. In germline, CDR1 is ENHRY, CDR2 SYGVKD. CDR3 protein: CAIRVQGPNTEAFF. The CDR3 DNA reads as TGTGCCATCAGGGTACAGGGACCGAACACTGAAGCTTTCTTT.

The chain links TRBV28 to TRBJ1-5; D remains ambiguous. V was cut by 3 bases and J by 3 bases, with 9 bases left in between. Looked up from germline, CDR1 is MDHEN and CDR2 is SYDVKM. The CDR3 consists of 14 residues. The CDR3 loop is CASSFSRVNQPQHF. The DNA of the CDR3 is TGTGCCAGCAGTTTTTCCCGGGTCAATCAGCCCCAGCATTTT.

As to this clone: One end of the junction is discordant with germline, which a read error may explain. The V gene is TRBV28, the J gene TRBJ2-4; 7 positions agree with TRBD1. CDR3 length: 14 residues. Germline V gene lookup returns CDR1 MDHEN and CDR2 SYDVKM. DNA for the CDR3: TGTGCCAGCAGTTACACGGCCGCAGGGGGTTTTTTGGACTTC. It is translated as CASSYTAAGGFLDF.

This clone was counted only a few times. The chain joins TRBV7-3 to TRBJ2-2; 9 positions agree with TRBD2. The germline gives CDR1 SGHTA, CDR2 FQGTGA. V lost 1 base and J lost 1; bases outside the gene matches: 10. This CDR3 is 19 amino acids long. The CDR3 region is CASSLKGRTSVGNTGELFF. The CDR3 bases are TGTGCCAGCAGCTTAAAGGGTCGGACTAGCGTAGGGAACACCGGGGAGCTGTTTTTT.

The chain combines TRBV19 with TRBJ2-1, with D perhaps matching TRBD1 (6 bases). The CDR3 contains 16 residues. The ends were cut back, 6 bases at V and 3 bases at J, with 18 bases in the middle. The germline CDR1 and CDR2 sequences are LNHDA and SQIVND (reference sequence). CDR3 amino acids: CASSNIQRTVYNEQFF. The CDR3 nucleotides read TGTGCCAGTAGCAATATTCAACGGACAGTCTACAATGAGCAGTTCTTC.

This chain connects TRBV10-3 to TRBJ1-1; possibly TRBD1 for D (5 bases). Trimming shortened V by 1 base and J by 5 bases, and 11 bases separated the two germline ends. CDR1 and CDR2 from the germline V gene are ENHRY and SYGVKD. CDR3 length: 14 residues. CDR3 in amino acids: CAISEYGARTEAFF. DNA for the CDR3: TGTGCCATCAGTGAGTATGGGGCCAGGACTGAAGCTTTCTTT.